The entry below describes one TCR beta chain. The target antigen is unknown. This sample is drawn from a study of beta chain features in type 1 diabetes. Broader study findings: TCRB CDR3s from Type 1 diabetes patients were moderately but significantly shorter in all four CD4+ subsets.

The whole isolated RNA underwent reverse transcription, so sequencing captured expressed TCRB transcripts. Clones were sequenced by immunoSEQ multiplex PCR, and TCRdb holds only the in-frame ones, with some missing. The data show roughly 150,000 clones, with about 8.1% seen just once and 0.5% to 0.65% held by the top ten. This CDR3 has 18 residues. V lost 4 bases to trimming and J lost 7 bases, with 25 bases between them. CDR1 and CDR2 from the germline V gene are SGHTA and FQGNSA. Material: central memory CD4+ T cells from blood. The clonotype comes from a man aged 18 to 29 in good health. The gene calls are TRBV7-2 and TRBJ1-4; no firm D call. The CDR3 DNA reads TGTGCCAGCAGCTCACCGAGGGAGGCTTTAGTTGGAGGTGAAAAACTGTTTTTT. It codes for CASSSPREALVGGEKLFF.